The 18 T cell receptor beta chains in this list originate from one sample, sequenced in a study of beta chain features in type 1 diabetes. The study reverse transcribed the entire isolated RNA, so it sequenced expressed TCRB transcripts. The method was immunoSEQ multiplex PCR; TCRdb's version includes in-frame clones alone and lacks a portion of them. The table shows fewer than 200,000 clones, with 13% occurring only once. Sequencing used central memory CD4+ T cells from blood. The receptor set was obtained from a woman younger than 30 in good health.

As DNA, the CDR3 is TGCGCCAGCAGCGCTGGACAGGCGATCCCCACAGATACGCAGTATTTT. This encodes CASSAGQAIPTDTQYF. V is TRBV5-1 and J is TRBJ2-3, with 7 positions matching TRBD1. The CDR3 contains 16 residues. Germline V gene data show CDR1 as SGHRS and CDR2 as YFSETQ. V lost 4 bases to trimming and J lost 2 bases; unmatched junction nucleotides: 10.

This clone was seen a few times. The CDR3 sequence: CASTSASGANVLTF. The CDR3 DNA sequence: TGCGCCAGCACGAGCGCCTCTGGGGCCAACGTCCTGACTTTC. The V call is TRBV4-3, the J call TRBJ2-6; D ambiguous. V dropped 7 bases and J dropped 0 bases, with 7 bases sitting between them. Germline values: CDR1 LGHNA, CDR2 YSLEER. The CDR3 contains 14 residues.

DNA for the CDR3: TGTGCCAGCAGTGCTGGGCGGGAGTCAGGGGAGCAGTACTTC. It is translated as CASSAGRESGEQYF. This chain uses TRBV6-5 with TRBJ2-7; 7 bases line up with TRBD2. In germline, CDR1 is MNHEY, CDR2 SVGAGI. Trimming removed 5 bases from V and 7 bases from J; junction bases left unmatched: 11. There are 14 residues in the CDR3.

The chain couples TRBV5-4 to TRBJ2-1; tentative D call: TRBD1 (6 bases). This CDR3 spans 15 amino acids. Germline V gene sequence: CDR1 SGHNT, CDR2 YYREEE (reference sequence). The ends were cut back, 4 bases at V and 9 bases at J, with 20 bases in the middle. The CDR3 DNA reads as TGTGCCAGCAGCCCCACTGGGGGCCTGGGAGTTGAGCAGTTCTTC. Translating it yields CASSPTGGLGVEQFF.

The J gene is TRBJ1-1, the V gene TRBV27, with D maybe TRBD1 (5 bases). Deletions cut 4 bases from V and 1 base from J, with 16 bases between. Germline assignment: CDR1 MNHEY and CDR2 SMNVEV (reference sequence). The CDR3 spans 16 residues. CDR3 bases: TGTGCCAGCAGTTCCATCCGGGACTCAAAGAACACTGAAGCTTTCTTT. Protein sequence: CASSSIRDSKNTEAFF.

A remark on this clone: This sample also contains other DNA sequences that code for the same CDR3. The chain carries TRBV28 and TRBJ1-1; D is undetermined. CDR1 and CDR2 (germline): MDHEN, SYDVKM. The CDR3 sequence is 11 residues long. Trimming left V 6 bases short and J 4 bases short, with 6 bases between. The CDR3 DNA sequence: TGTGCCAGCAGAAGCGGCACTGAAGCTTTCTTT. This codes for CASRSGTEAFF.

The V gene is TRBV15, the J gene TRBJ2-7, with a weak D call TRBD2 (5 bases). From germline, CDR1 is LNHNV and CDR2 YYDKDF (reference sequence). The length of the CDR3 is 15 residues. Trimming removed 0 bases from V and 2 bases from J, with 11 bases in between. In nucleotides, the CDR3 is TGTGCCACCAGCAGAGATAAGGAGACTACCTACGAGCAGTACTTC. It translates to CATSRDKETTYEQYF.

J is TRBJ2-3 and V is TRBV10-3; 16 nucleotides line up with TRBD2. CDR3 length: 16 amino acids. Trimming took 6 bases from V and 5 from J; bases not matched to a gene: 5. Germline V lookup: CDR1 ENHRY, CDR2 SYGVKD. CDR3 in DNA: TGTGCCATCAGGGGACTAGCGGGAGGGCCTGGAGATACGCAGTATTTT. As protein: CAIRGLAGGPGDTQYF.

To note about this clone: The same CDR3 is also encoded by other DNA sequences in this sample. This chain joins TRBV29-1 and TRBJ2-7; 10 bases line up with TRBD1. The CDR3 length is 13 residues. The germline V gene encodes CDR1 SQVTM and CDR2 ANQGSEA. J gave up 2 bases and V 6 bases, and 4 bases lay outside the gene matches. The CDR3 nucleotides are TGCAGCGTCCAAGGACAGGGGGCCTACGAGCAGTACTTC. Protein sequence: CSVQGQGAYEQYF.

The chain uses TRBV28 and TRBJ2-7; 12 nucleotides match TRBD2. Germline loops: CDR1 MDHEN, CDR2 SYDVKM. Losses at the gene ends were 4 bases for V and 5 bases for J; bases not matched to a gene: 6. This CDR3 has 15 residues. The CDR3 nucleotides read TGTGCCAGCAGTTCGACTAGCGGGAGTCTCAACGAGCAGTACTTC. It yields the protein CASSSTSGSLNEQYF.

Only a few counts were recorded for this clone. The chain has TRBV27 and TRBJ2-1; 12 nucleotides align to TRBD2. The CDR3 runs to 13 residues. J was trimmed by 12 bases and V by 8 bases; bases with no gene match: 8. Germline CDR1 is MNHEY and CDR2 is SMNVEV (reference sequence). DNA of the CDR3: TGTGCCAGCGGAAGGACTAGCGGGACGGGGCAGTTCTTC. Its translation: CASGRTSGTGQFF.

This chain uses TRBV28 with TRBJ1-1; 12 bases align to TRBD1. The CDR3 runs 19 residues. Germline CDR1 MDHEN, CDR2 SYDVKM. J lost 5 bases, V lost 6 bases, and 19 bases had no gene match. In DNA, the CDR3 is TGTGCCAGCAGCTCATATCGGAGGGGACAGGGGGCGCGGAGGACTGAAGCTTTCTTT. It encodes CASSSYRRGQGARRTEAFF.

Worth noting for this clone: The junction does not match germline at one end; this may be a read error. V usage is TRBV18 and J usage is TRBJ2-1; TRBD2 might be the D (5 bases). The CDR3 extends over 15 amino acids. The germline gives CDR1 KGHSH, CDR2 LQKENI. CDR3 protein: CASSPFRGSFNEQFF. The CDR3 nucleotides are TGTGCCAGCTCACCATTCCGGGGATCCTTCAATGAGCAGTTCTTC.

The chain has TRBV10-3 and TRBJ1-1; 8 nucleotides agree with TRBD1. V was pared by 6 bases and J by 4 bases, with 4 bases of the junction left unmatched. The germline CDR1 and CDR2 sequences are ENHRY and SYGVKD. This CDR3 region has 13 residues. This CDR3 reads CAIRQGVSTEAFF. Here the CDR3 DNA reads TGTGCCATCAGACAGGGGGTTAGCACTGAAGCTTTCTTT.

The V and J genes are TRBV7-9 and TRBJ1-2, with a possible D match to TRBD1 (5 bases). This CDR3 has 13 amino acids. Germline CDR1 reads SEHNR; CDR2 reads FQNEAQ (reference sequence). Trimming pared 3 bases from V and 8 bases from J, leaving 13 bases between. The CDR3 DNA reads TGTGCCAGCAGCTTGGATCAGGGAAGAGGCTACACCTTC. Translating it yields CASSLDQGRGYTF.

The CDR3 reads CASRELSALINEQFF. The CDR3, as DNA: TGTGCCAGCAGAGAACTAAGCGCTTTAATCAATGAGCAGTTCTTC. The chain recombines TRBV28 with TRBJ2-1; no definite D call. This CDR3 is built from 15 residues. Trimming cost V 6 bases and J 6 bases, with 18 bases left between them. CDR1 MDHEN and CDR2 SYDVKM come from the germline V gene.

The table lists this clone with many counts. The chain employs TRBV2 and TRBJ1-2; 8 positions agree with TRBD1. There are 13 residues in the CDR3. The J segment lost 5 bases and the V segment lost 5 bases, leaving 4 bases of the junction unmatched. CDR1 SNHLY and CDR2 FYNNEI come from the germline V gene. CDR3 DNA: TGTGCCAGCAGTCGGGACAGGAATTATGGCTACACCTTC. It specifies CASSRDRNYGYTF. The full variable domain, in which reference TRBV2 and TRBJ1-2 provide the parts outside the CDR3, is EPEVTQTPSHQVTQMGQEVILRCVPISNHLYFYWYRQILGQKVEFLVSFYNNEISEKSEIFDDQFSVERPDGSNFTLKIRSTKLEDSAMYFCASSRDRNYGYTFGSGTRLTVV.

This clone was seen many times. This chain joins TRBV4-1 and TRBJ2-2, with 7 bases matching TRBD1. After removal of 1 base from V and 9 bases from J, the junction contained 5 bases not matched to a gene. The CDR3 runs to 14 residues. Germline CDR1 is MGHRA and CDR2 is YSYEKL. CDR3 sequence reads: CASSQGQGYRELFF. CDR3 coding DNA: TGCGCCAGCAGCCAAGGACAGGGCTACCGGGAGCTGTTTTTT.